This TCR beta chain was obtained from a study of siplizumab effects on memory and regulatory T cells. Remarks on this clone: Its target is unknown.

Sequencing was performed with immunoSEQ multiplex PCR; in TCRdb, only in-frame clones are kept and a portion is missing. The sample consists of fewer than 70,000 clones, about 87% of them appearing once. General study findings and limits: Proliferating Tregs taken from siplizumab cultures were not shown to have a confirmed suppressive function. Roughly 75-96% of proliferating CD4+ or CD8+ clones defied assignment to a naive or memory phenotype.

The CDR3 spans 15 residues. The germline gives CDR1 LNHDA, CDR2 SQIVND (reference sequence). The V gene lost 6 bases and the J gene lost 0 bases, with 13 bases spanning the gap. This clonotype was sampled from a human donor in good health. The sample taken for sequencing was Tregs sorted from blood. This chain connects TRBV19 to TRBJ2-3; D might be TRBD1 (6 bases). The CDR3: CASSQTGRSTDTQYF. CDR3 sequence (DNA): TGTGCCAGTAGCCAGACAGGACGGAGCACAGATACGCAGTATTTT.